The rows below give T cell receptor beta chains drawn from one sample of a study of blood T cells in healthy people across ages. TCRdb reanalysed the 5' RACE reads using MiXCR and keeps one entry per CDR3 protein. The sample lists some 1.5 million distinct CDR3 sequences, under 30% occurring once. The sample consisted of blood. The source of these receptors is a woman younger than 45 in good health. Each CDR3 is given with its conserved first and last residue. The order of the fields is J gene, V gene, clone size, D gene, CDR3 DNA, CDR3 protein. A D gene is named only where the DNA matches it firmly. Some rows have no size entry. The others give once, few or many, or a class for an expanded clone.

J: TRBJ1-1
V: TRBV4-1
size: few
D: TRBD1
DNA: TGCGCCAGCCACAGGGGGGAAGGTGAAGCTTTCTTT
CDR3: CASHRGEGEAFF

J: TRBJ1-1
V: TRBV12-3/TRBV12-4
size: few
D: TRBD1
DNA: TGTGCCAGCAGAAAAACTCAGGGGGGCACTGAAGCTTTCTTT
CDR3: CASRKTQGGTEAFF

J: TRBJ1-3
V: TRBV11-2
size: -
D: -
DNA: TGTTCCAGCAGCCGAACTTCCTCTGGAAACACCATATATTTT
CDR3: CSSSRTSSGNTIYF

J: TRBJ1-4
V: TRBV11-2
size: few
D: -
DNA: TGTGCCAGCAGCCGAGCCCTTTTCAGCAGATCCGCAACTAATGAAAAACTGTTTTTT
CDR3: CASSRALFSRSATNEKLFF

J: TRBJ2-4
V: TRBV4-1
size: -
D: -
DNA: TGCGCCAGCAGCGACACCCCGGGACCACGGGAAAACATTCAGTACTTC
CDR3: CASSDTPGPRENIQYF

J: TRBJ2-3
V: TRBV6-5
size: -
D: TRBD2
DNA: TGTGCCAGCGGGATCATAGCGGGAGGGACAGATACGCAGTATTTT
CDR3: CASGIIAGGTDTQYF

J: TRBJ2-5
V: TRBV7-8
size: few
D: -
DNA: TGTGCCAGCAGCGTTGCCCGGGACAAGTGGGAGACCCAGTACTTC
CDR3: CASSVARDKWETQYF

J: TRBJ1-2
V: TRBV6-5
size: -
D: -
DNA: TGTGCCAGCAGTTACTCCAGGACAGCCTTTAACTATGGCTACACCTTC
CDR3: CASSYSRTAFNYGYTF

J: TRBJ2-1
V: TRBV25-1
size: many
D: -
DNA: TGTGCCAGCAGTGAAACAGGCGGTTCCTACAATGAGCAGTTCTTC
CDR3: CASSETGGSYNEQFF

J: TRBJ1-2
V: TRBV5-6
size: -
D: -
DNA: TGTGCCAGCAGCTTGGCTATAGAAGGGGCCTATGGCTACACCTTC
CDR3: CASSLAIEGAYGYTF

J: TRBJ2-7
V: TRBV29-1
size: -
D: TRBD1
DNA: TGCAGCGTTGAAGGGTTGGCAGGGGGCCCCGCCGAGCAGTACTTC
CDR3: CSVEGLAGGPAEQYF

J: TRBJ1-3
V: TRBV10-3
size: -
D: TRBD1
DNA: TGTGTCATCAGCGGGACAGGAGGAAACACCATATATTTT
CDR3: CVISGTGGNTIYF

J: TRBJ2-1
V: TRBV2
size: -
D: TRBD1
DNA: TGTGCCAGCAGACAGAGGGGACAGGGAAGATACAATGAGCAGTTCTTC
CDR3: CASRQRGQGRYNEQFF

J: TRBJ2-7
V: TRBV10-3
size: many
D: -
DNA: TGTGCCATCAGCGGTAGCGACTCCTACGAGCAGTACTTC
CDR3: CAISGSDSYEQYF

J: TRBJ2-1
V: TRBV5-1
size: many
D: -
DNA: TGCGCCAGCAGCCCGGGAGTCTCCTACAATGAGCAGTTCTTC
CDR3: CASSPGVSYNEQFF

J: TRBJ2-2
V: TRBV7-2
size: once
D: TRBD2
DNA: TGTGCCAGCAGCCTGAGGACTAGCGGGAATTCCGGGGAGCTGTTTTTT
CDR3: CASSLRTSGNSGELFF

J: TRBJ2-7
V: TRBV5-4
size: -
D: -
DNA: TGTGCCAGCAGCCTCGCGGCGGGGGCCAACTACAATGAGCAGTACTTC
CDR3: CASSLAAGANYNEQYF

J: TRBJ1-5
V: TRBV15
size: -
D: -
DNA: TGTGCCACCGGCAGAGGGACGGCTAGCAATCAGCCCCAGCATTTT
CDR3: CATGRGTASNQPQHF

J: TRBJ2-1
V: TRBV20-1
size: -
D: TRBD1
DNA: TGCAGTGCTAGAGATCCCGGGACAGGGGGATTTTCCTACAATGAGCAGTTCTTC
CDR3: CSARDPGTGGFSYNEQFF

J: TRBJ2-7
V: TRBV13
size: few
D: -
DNA: TGTGCCAGCAGCAAAGACCAGGGAACCGAGCAGTACTTC
CDR3: CASSKDQGTEQYF

J: TRBJ2-7
V: TRBV19
size: -
D: -
DNA: TGTGCCAGTAGTAGGGCGGGGGCAGCCTACGAGCAGTACTTC
CDR3: CASSRAGAAYEQYF

J: TRBJ2-7
V: TRBV7-9
size: -
D: -
DNA: TGTGCCAGCAGCTTAGTATCCCTAGCAAGTGGCGAGCAGTACTTC
CDR3: CASSLVSLASGEQYF

J: TRBJ2-1
V: TRBV10-3
size: many
D: -
DNA: TGTGCCATCAGTGGGAGGGGGGACAATGAGCAGTTCTTC
CDR3: CAISGRGDNEQFF

J: TRBJ2-1
V: TRBV6-5
size: -
D: TRBD2
DNA: TGTGCCAGCAGCCGCGGGACTAGCAGGAGGAATTCCTACAATGAGCAGTGCTTC
CDR3: CASSRGTSRRNSYNEQCF

J: TRBJ2-1
V: TRBV12-3/TRBV12-4
size: many
D: TRBD2
DNA: TGTGCCAGCAGTCGACTAGCGGAGGACAATGAGCAGTTCTTC
CDR3: CASSRLAEDNEQFF

J: TRBJ2-5
V: TRBV7-8
size: few
D: TRBD2
DNA: TGTGCCAGCAGCTTAAGACCGGGAGGGCCTAGAGAGACCCAGTACTTC
CDR3: CASSLRPGGPRETQYF

J: TRBJ2-1
V: TRBV20-1
size: many
D: -
DNA: TGCAGTGCTAGAGTTGCCGCCCGTCTGAATGAGCAGTTCTTC
CDR3: CSARVAARLNEQFF

J: TRBJ1-5
V: TRBV19
size: -
D: -
DNA: TGTGCCAGTAGTATAGGAGAGGGGAGAACTCAGCCCCAGCATTTT
CDR3: CASSIGEGRTQPQHF

J: TRBJ2-1
V: TRBV12-3/TRBV12-4
size: -
D: -
DNA: TGTGCCAGCAGAAATAGGACGCCAAGCTCCTACAATGAGCAGTTCTTC
CDR3: CASRNRTPSSYNEQFF

J: TRBJ1-5
V: TRBV12-3/TRBV12-4
size: -
D: -
DNA: TGTGCCAGCGCCTTCGACTGGAATCAGCCCCAGCATTTT
CDR3: CASAFDWNQPQHF

J: TRBJ2-7
V: TRBV20-1
size: few
D: TRBD2
DNA: TGCAGTGCGGGAAAAACTAGCGGGAGTGGCGAGCAGTACTTC
CDR3: CSAGKTSGSGEQYF

J: TRBJ2-3
V: TRBV20-1
size: many
D: TRBD2
DNA: TGCAGTGCTAGAAACCCGACTAGCGGTTTCCTCACAGATACGCAGTATTTT
CDR3: CSARNPTSGFLTDTQYF

J: TRBJ2-3
V: TRBV9
size: -
D: -
DNA: TGTGCCAGCAGCGAGGCCCCAGGTCGGGATACGCAGTATTTT
CDR3: CASSEAPGRDTQYF

J: TRBJ2-1
V: TRBV20-1
size: -
D: TRBD2
DNA: TGCAGTGCTAGACGACGAGCGGGAGGATGTGCTGAGCAGTTCTTC
CDR3: CSARRRAGGCAEQFF

J: TRBJ1-1
V: TRBV11-2
size: -
D: TRBD1
DNA: TGTGCCAGCAGCTTAGACAACCAGGGGGCTGCTGAAGCTTTCTTT
CDR3: CASSLDNQGAAEAFF

J: TRBJ2-3
V: TRBV5-5
size: -
D: -
DNA: TGTGCCAGCAGCTCTGGTGTCAGGACCTCTAGCACAGATACGCAGTATTTT
CDR3: CASSSGVRTSSTDTQYF

J: TRBJ2-4
V: TRBV27
size: -
D: -
DNA: TGTGCCAGCAGTTTCCGGGGAACAGACATTCAGTACTTC
CDR3: CASSFRGTDIQYF

J: TRBJ2-6
V: TRBV6-6
size: many
D: -
DNA: TGTGCCAGCAGCGGTCCGGGGCCAACATCTGGGGCCAACGTCCTGACTTTC
CDR3: CASSGPGPTSGANVLTF

J: TRBJ2-1
V: TRBV12-3/TRBV12-4
size: many
D: -
DNA: TGTGCCAGCAGCCGGATCCAAAGTGAGCAGTTCTTC
CDR3: CASSRIQSEQFF

J: TRBJ2-5
V: TRBV2
size: few
D: -
DNA: TGTGCCAGCCTGGGACAGCGGGAGAGTCGGAGGGAGACCCAGTACTTC
CDR3: CASLGQRESRRETQYF

J: TRBJ2-7
V: TRBV5-1
size: few
D: TRBD1
DNA: TGCGCCAGCAGCTCCGGACAGGGGGCCCTCTACGAGCAGTACTTC
CDR3: CASSSGQGALYEQYF

J: TRBJ2-7
V: TRBV7-2
size: -
D: -
DNA: TGTGCCAGCAGCCCGATTCCGGCCGAGCAGTACTTC
CDR3: CASSPIPAEQYF

J: TRBJ2-3
V: TRBV29-1
size: -
D: -
DNA: TGCAGCGTTGAAGGAGGGGACCCTAGCACAGATACGCAGTATTTT
CDR3: CSVEGGDPSTDTQYF

J: TRBJ1-4
V: TRBV20-1
size: once
D: -
DNA: TGCAGTGCTACCTTCGCCCCGGGGGGGGCAACTAATGAAAAACTGTTTTTT
CDR3: CSATFAPGGATNEKLFF

J: TRBJ2-3
V: TRBV7-9
size: -
D: -
DNA: TGTGCCAGCAGCGCAGTGGCGGGCCAAGATACGCAGTATTTT
CDR3: CASSAVAGQDTQYF

J: TRBJ1-4
V: TRBV7-2
size: -
D: -
DNA: TGTGCCAGCAGCGAGGGCCCGGAGGACAGACTGTTTTTT
CDR3: CASSEGPEDRLFF

J: TRBJ2-1
V: TRBV6-5
size: few
D: TRBD1
DNA: TGTGCCAGCAGTTTTAGGACAGGGGATGGTCAGTTCTTC
CDR3: CASSFRTGDGQFF

J: TRBJ2-3
V: TRBV11-3
size: -
D: -
DNA: TGTGCCAGCAGCACACGTGAGAGGGGGGGCACAGATACGCAGTATTTT
CDR3: CASSTRERGGTDTQYF

J: TRBJ2-1
V: TRBV30
size: -
D: TRBD2
DNA: TGTGCCTGGAGTGTCCCCCCGATAGCGGGAGGGTACAATGAGCAGTTCTTC
CDR3: CAWSVPPIAGGYNEQFF

J: TRBJ2-1
V: TRBV7-2
size: few
D: -
DNA: TGTGCCAGCAGCTTAGGGGGTGGGGGCCCTGATGAGCAGTTCTTC
CDR3: CASSLGGGGPDEQFF

J: TRBJ2-3
V: TRBV7-9
size: -
D: TRBD1
DNA: TGTGCCAGCAGCTTAGGGGACAGGGGCCCCACAGATACGCAGTATTTT
CDR3: CASSLGDRGPTDTQYF

J: TRBJ1-1
V: TRBV10-3
size: -
D: TRBD1
DNA: TGTGCCGTACAGGGGGCGAGTACTGAAGCTTTCTTT
CDR3: CAVQGASTEAFF

J: TRBJ2-7
V: TRBV2
size: few
D: -
DNA: TGTGCCAGCAGTGAATCGGCAGGAGCGGTCTACGAGCAGTACTTC
CDR3: CASSESAGAVYEQYF

J: TRBJ1-1
V: TRBV12-3/TRBV12-4
size: -
D: TRBD1
DNA: TGTGCCAGCAGTTTAGCGGGACAGGGAGTGTACACTGAAGCTTTCTTT
CDR3: CASSLAGQGVYTEAFF

J: TRBJ2-3
V: TRBV14
size: -
D: TRBD2
DNA: TGTGCCAGCAGCCAAGGCAGAGCGGGATATGTTACGCAGTATTTT
CDR3: CASSQGRAGYVTQYF

J: TRBJ1-2
V: TRBV14
size: -
D: -
DNA: TGTGCCAGCAGCCGAAACAGAGGAAACTATGGCTACACCTTC
CDR3: CASSRNRGNYGYTF

J: TRBJ2-2
V: TRBV7-2
size: -
D: -
DNA: TGTGCCAGCAGCTTATGGGCACCGGGCACCGGGGAGCTGTTTTTT
CDR3: CASSLWAPGTGELFF

J: TRBJ2-7
V: TRBV20-1
size: -
D: -
DNA: TGCAGTGCTACTGGGATCACTAACTACGAGCAGTACTTC
CDR3: CSATGITNYEQYF

J: TRBJ2-5
V: TRBV5-1
size: many
D: TRBD1
DNA: TGTGCCAGCAGCACCTCAGGGGGCGAAGAGACCCAGTACTTC
CDR3: CASSTSGGEETQYF

J: TRBJ2-4
V: TRBV7-9
size: many
D: -
DNA: TGTGCCAGCAGCTTACCTCAGGGGGGTATACAGAAGTACTTC
CDR3: CASSLPQGGIQKYF